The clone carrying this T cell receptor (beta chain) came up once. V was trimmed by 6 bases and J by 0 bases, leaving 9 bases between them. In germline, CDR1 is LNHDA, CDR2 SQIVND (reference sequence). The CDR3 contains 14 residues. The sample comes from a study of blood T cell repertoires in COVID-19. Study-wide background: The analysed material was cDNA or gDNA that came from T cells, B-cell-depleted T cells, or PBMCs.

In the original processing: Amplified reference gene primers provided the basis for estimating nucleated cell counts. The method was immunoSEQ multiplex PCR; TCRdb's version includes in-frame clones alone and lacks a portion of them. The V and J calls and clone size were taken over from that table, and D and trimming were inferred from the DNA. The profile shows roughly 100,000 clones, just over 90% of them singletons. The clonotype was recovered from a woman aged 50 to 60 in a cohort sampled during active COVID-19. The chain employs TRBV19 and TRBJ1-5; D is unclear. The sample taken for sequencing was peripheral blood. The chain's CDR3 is CASRRQISNQPQHF. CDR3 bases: TGTGCCAGTAGGAGGCAGATTAGCAATCAGCCCCAGCATTTT.